This T cell receptor (beta chain) was observed in a study of CD8 T cells in ankylosing spondylitis. General study findings and limits: As for the disease-linked clones, they showed a CD8+ phenotype and occurred at relatively low frequencies in peripheral blood. One TCR beta motif, made up of 7 or 8 highly homologous variants, appeared characteristic of ankylosing spondylitis blood.

Trimming took off 5 bases at V and 2 bases at J, with 17 bases between the two ends. Germline V gene data show CDR1 as DFQATT and CDR2 as SNEGSKA (reference sequence). The CDR3 is made up of 15 amino acids. Quantitative molecular-barcoded 5'-RACE generated the TCR beta libraries. Each CDR3 protein gets one entry after TCRdb re-called the 5' RACE reads with MiXCR. The sample has almost 400,000 distinct CDR3 sequences, approximately 20% seen once. This clonotype was observed a handful of times. Its matching antigen is unknown. Source material: blood, either unsorted or a sorted T cell fraction (not recorded which). The rearrangement joins TRBV20-1 to TRBJ2-3; D may correspond to TRBD1 or TRBD2 (5 bases each). This receptor was taken from a male donor with ankylosing spondylitis. This CDR3 is CSAVPGPFNTDTQYF. CDR3 DNA: TGCAGTGCTGTACCGGGACCGTTCAACACAGATACGCAGTATTTT.